The 27 T cell receptor beta chains reported below all come from one sample, sequenced in a study of cytomegalovirus exposure and HLA in healthy donors. The PCR used 60 Vbeta and 13 Jbeta primers. Only in-frame clones appear in the TCRdb table, and some are missing; sequencing was by immunoSEQ multiplex PCR. The sample has approximately 170,000 clones; under 80% are singletons. The sequenced sample consisted of PBMCs. The receptors come from a man aged 25 to 40 in good health and CMV-seropositive.

V gene TRBV5-4 combines with J gene TRBJ2-7; D is perhaps TRBD1 (7 bases). The germline V and J ends were trimmed by 4 bases and 6 bases, with 20 bases remaining between them. Germline V lookup: CDR1 SGHNT, CDR2 YYREEE (reference sequence). The CDR3 loop spans 15 amino acids. The CDR3 is CASSQGGLVGSEQYF. The CDR3 DNA reads as TGTGCCAGCAGCCAGGGGGGCCTAGTGGGTAGCGAGCAGTACTTC.

V is TRBV27 and J is TRBJ2-7; TRBD2 is a possible D gene (6 bases). The CDR3 covers 15 residues. Trimming stripped 2 bases from V and 3 bases from J, with 14 bases between. The V gene's germline CDR1 is MNHEY and CDR2 SMNVEV (reference sequence). For the CDR3, the DNA is TGTGCCAGCAGTTTACGGGGGACGGCTCTCTACGAGCAGTACTTC. Its translation is CASSLRGTALYEQYF.

This clone was observed once. The chain couples TRBV19 to TRBJ2-1, with D tentatively TRBD1 (7 bases). The CDR3 has 14 residues. V gave up 10 bases and J gave up 4 bases, with 17 bases separating them. Germline CDR1 is LNHDA and CDR2 is SQIVND (reference sequence). For the CDR3, the DNA is TGTGCCACTGGGGGGCCAGGGGGGTACAATGAGCAGTTCTTC. Its translation is CATGGPGGYNEQFF.

The chain carries TRBV5-6 and TRBJ1-5, with TRBD1 matching 9 bases. CDR3 length: 16 residues. V was clipped by 2 bases and J by 6 bases; unmatched bases: 9. CDR1 and CDR2 (germline): SGHDT, YYEEEE. This CDR3 reads CASSLSRDRVGQPQHF. The CDR3, as DNA: TGTGCCAGCAGCTTATCCCGGGACAGGGTCGGTCAGCCCCAGCATTTT. The entire variable domain, with the rest obtained from reference TRBV5-6 and TRBJ1-5, is as follows: DAGVTQSPTHLIKTRGQQVTLRCSPKSGHDTVSWYQQALGQGPQFIFQYYEEEERQRGNFPDRFSGHQFPNYSSELNVNALLLGDSALYLCASSLSRDRVGQPQHFGDGTRLSIL.

This chain links TRBV5-1 with TRBJ2-5, with 10 bases aligning to TRBD2. Germline lookup yields CDR1 SGHRS and CDR2 YFSETQ. J was trimmed by 4 bases and V by 0 bases; bases with no gene match: 9. The CDR3 is made up of 17 amino acids. Here the CDR3 DNA reads TGCGCCAGCAGCTTGGGCCTAGCGGGGGTTGGAGGAGAGACCCAGTACTTC. It yields the protein CASSLGLAGVGGETQYF.

The V call is TRBV6-5, the J call TRBJ2-7, with TRBD2 matching over 12 bases. Unmatched junction bases numbered 10, after V lost 6 bases and J lost 7 bases. Germline CDR1 and CDR2: MNHEY and SVGAGI. The CDR3 is made up of 15 amino acids. The CDR3 spells CASSRPWTSGKEQYF. The CDR3 region has the DNA TGTGCCAGCAGCCGACCCTGGACTAGCGGGAAGGAGCAGTACTTC.

This clone showed up just a few times. The chain couples TRBV9 to TRBJ2-7; 11 positions agree with TRBD2. CDR1 is SGDLS, CDR2 YYNGEE, per germline. J was trimmed by 0 bases and V by 3 bases; bases with no gene match: 2. CDR3 size: 15 residues. The CDR3 reads CASSATSGSSYEQYF. Here the CDR3 DNA reads TGTGCCAGCAGCGCCACTAGCGGGAGCTCCTACGAGCAGTACTTC. Based on the CDR3 plus reference TRBV9 and TRBJ2-7, the full variable domain is DSGVTQTPKHLITATGQRVTLRCSPRSGDLSVYWYQQSLDQGLQFLIQYYNGEERAKGNILERFSAQQFPDLHSELNLSSLELGDSALYFCASSATSGSSYEQYFGPGTRLTVT.

The chain uses TRBV28 and TRBJ1-5; 7 nucleotides align to TRBD1. J was trimmed by 4 bases and V by 5 bases; bases with no gene match: 2. Looked up from germline, CDR1 is MDHEN and CDR2 is SYDVKM. The CDR3 length is 13 residues. CDR3 in DNA: TGTGCCAGCAGTGGACAGGCTAATCAGCCCCAGCATTTT. This sequence encodes CASSGQANQPQHF.

This sequence joins TRBV6-1 and TRBJ1-5; TRBD1 agrees at 7 bases. Germline values: CDR1 MNHNS, CDR2 SASEGT. The CDR3 sequence is 16 residues long. V lost 6 bases to trimming and J lost 4 bases; unmatched junction nucleotides: 12. The CDR3 protein is CASRETGTAWNQPQHF. The CDR3 DNA follows: TGTGCCAGCAGAGAAACCGGGACAGCCTGGAATCAGCCCCAGCATTTT.

The CDR3: CATSRAVAAEGYTF. The CDR3 DNA reads as TGTGCCACCAGCAGAGCGGTGGCGGCAGAGGGCTACACCTTC. The chain recombines TRBV15 with TRBJ1-2; no definite D call. The V gene's germline CDR1 is LNHNV and CDR2 YYDKDF (reference sequence). V dropped 1 base and J dropped 8 bases, with 14 bases sitting between them. This CDR3 spans 14 amino acids. The whole variable domain, filled in from reference TRBV15 and TRBJ1-2, reads DAMVIQNPRYQVTQFGKPVTLSCSQTLNHNVMYWYQQKSSQAPKLLFHYYDKDFNNEADTPDNFQSRRPNTSFCFLDIRSPGLGDTAMYLCATSRAVAAEGYTFGSGTRLTVV.

The V gene is TRBV4-1, the J gene TRBJ2-3; TRBD1 agrees at 8 bases. In germline, CDR1 is MGHRA, CDR2 YSYEKL. The CDR3 extends over 16 amino acids. V shed 4 bases, J shed 3 bases, and the junction held 9 bases outside the gene matches. CDR3 in amino acids: CASSRVQGDGTDTQYF. CDR3 DNA sequence: TGCGCCAGCAGCCGCGTACAGGGGGATGGAACAGATACGCAGTATTTT.

The gene calls are TRBV6-1 and TRBJ2-1; 14 bases are a match to TRBD2. With 7 bases clipped from V and 13 bases from J, the junction kept 12 bases outside the gene matches. Germline V gene lookup returns CDR1 MNHNS and CDR2 SASEGT. The CDR3 has 15 residues. CDR3 protein: CASNRGLAGGRAQFF. The CDR3 nucleotides are TGTGCCAGCAATCGAGGACTAGCGGGGGGCCGAGCCCAGTTCTTC.

V and J are TRBV4-1 and TRBJ2-4; TRBD1 is a possible D gene (5 bases). The V gene lost 3 bases and the J gene lost 8 bases, with 14 bases spanning the gap. The CDR3 sequence is 14 residues long. Germline V gene data show CDR1 as MGHRA and CDR2 as YSYEKL. DNA for the CDR3: TGCGCCAGCAGCCAGCTCACAGGACGGGACATTCAGTACTTC. This gives the protein CASSQLTGRDIQYF.

The rearrangement uses TRBV6-5 and TRBJ2-2; 9 bases are shared with TRBD2. The V and J ends lost 7 bases and 2 bases, in that order; junction bases with no gene match: 2. The germline V gene encodes CDR1 MNHEY and CDR2 SVGAGI. The CDR3 extends over 14 amino acids. The CDR3 is CASKLAGNTGELFF. The CDR3 DNA follows: TGTGCCAGCAAACTAGCGGGTAACACCGGGGAGCTGTTTTTT.

The DNA of the CDR3 is TGTGCCAGCAGCTTGGGTCAGGGGACAGGACCCTCCTACGAGCAGTACTTC. Translating gives CASSLGQGTGPSYEQYF. V gene TRBV7-9 combines with J gene TRBJ2-7, with 8 bases fitting TRBD1. In germline, CDR1 is SEHNR, CDR2 FQNEAQ (reference sequence). This CDR3 contains 17 residues. V lost 3 bases, J lost 0 bases, and 10 bases stayed unmatched. Combining the CDR3 with reference TRBV7-9 and TRBJ2-7 gives the whole variable domain DTGVSQNPRHKITKRGQNVTFRCDPISEHNRLYWYRQTLGQGPEFLTYFQNEAQLEKSRLLSDRFSAERPKGSFSTLEIQRTEQGDSAMYLCASSLGQGTGPSYEQYFGPGTRLTVT.

For the CDR3, the DNA is TGTGCCAGCTCACCACCCCGGACAGGGTCCCACGAGCAGTACTTC. This gives the protein CASSPPRTGSHEQYF. The chain employs TRBV18 and TRBJ2-7, with 8 nucleotides matching TRBD1. V shed 0 bases, J shed 5 bases, and the junction held 6 bases outside the gene matches. Germline V gene sequence: CDR1 KGHSH, CDR2 LQKENI. The CDR3 covers 15 residues.

This clone appeared a few times. The chain has TRBV9 and TRBJ2-3; D remains ambiguous. Trimming took off 5 bases at V and 1 base at J, with 14 bases between the two ends. The CDR3 is 15 amino acids. From germline, CDR1 is SGDLS and CDR2 YYNGEE. The CDR3 nucleotides read TGTGCCAGCAGTGACATAGGTTTTGGCACAGATACGCAGTATTTT. Its protein is CASSDIGFGTDTQYF. The variable domain in full, with the rest retrieved from reference TRBV9 and TRBJ2-3, is DSGVTQTPKHLITATGQRVTLRCSPRSGDLSVYWYQQSLDQGLQFLIQYYNGEERAKGNILERFSAQQFPDLHSELNLSSLELGDSALYFCASSDIGFGTDTQYFGPGTRLTVL.

The chain links TRBV2 to TRBJ2-1, with D perhaps TRBD2 (5 bases). Trimming took 5 bases from V and 6 from J, leaving 14 bases between them. The V gene's germline CDR1 is SNHLY and CDR2 FYNNEI. This CDR3 comprises 14 residues. CDR3 amino acids: CASSQERAINEQFF. CDR3 nucleotides: TGTGCCAGCAGTCAAGAGAGGGCGATCAATGAGCAGTTCTTC.

The CDR3 DNA reads TGTGCCAGCACCCTACTAGCGGGACACCAAGAGACCCAGTACTTC. Translating it yields CASTLLAGHQETQYF. The genes are TRBV6-1 and TRBJ2-5, with TRBD2 matching 10 bases. Trimming cost V 7 bases and J 0 bases; bases outside gene matches: 5. This CDR3 contains 15 residues. Germline CDR1 MNHNS, CDR2 SASEGT.

In DNA form, the CDR3 reads TGCGCCAGCAGCTTGGCGAGGGGGCAGGGGGAGCAGTACTTC. Translated: CASSLARGQGEQYF. The V gene is TRBV5-1, the J gene TRBJ2-7; 7 nucleotides line up with TRBD1. V shed 0 bases and J 7 bases; nucleotides not matched to a gene: 7. The CDR3 contains 14 residues. Germline CDR1 reads SGHRS; CDR2 reads YFSETQ.

The chain links TRBV29-1 to TRBJ2-7; D perhaps matches TRBD2 (6 bases). The V end was cut by 2 bases, the J end by 6 bases, with 8 bases between. CDR3 length: 11 amino acids. The germline V gene encodes CDR1 SQVTM and CDR2 ANQGSEA. The DNA for the CDR3 is TGCAGCGTTGAATACGGGAGCGAGCAGTACTTC. It is translated as CSVEYGSEQYF.

This chain uses TRBV5-1 with TRBJ2-2, with TRBD1 as a possible D gene (5 bases). The CDR3 has 14 amino acids. Between the trimmed V and J ends, which lost 4 bases and 7 bases, there was a span of 14 bases. CDR1 is SGHRS and CDR2 is YFSETQ in the germline V gene. Here the CDR3 reads CASSATSGFGELFF. CDR3 bases: TGCGCCAGCAGCGCCACCTCAGGGTTCGGGGAGCTGTTTTTT.

The CDR3 here is CAWSVQVGEAFF. CDR3 coding DNA: TGTGCCTGGAGTGTACAGGTGGGGGAAGCTTTCTTT. The chain uses TRBV30 and TRBJ1-1; possible D gene TRBD1, 5 bases. Germline V gives CDR1 GTSNPN, CDR2 SVGIG (reference sequence). The ends were cut back, 0 bases at V and 8 bases at J, with 10 bases in the middle. CDR3 length: 12 residues.

V gene TRBV15 combines with J gene TRBJ2-7; 9 nucleotides align to TRBD1. This CDR3 spans 19 amino acids. The germline V gene has CDR1 LNHNV and CDR2 YYDKDF (reference sequence). Unmatched junction bases numbered 12, after V lost 0 bases and J lost 0 bases. The CDR3 DNA reads TGTGCCACCAGCAGAGACTCACCGGGACAGGGCTTTAGCTCCTACGAGCAGTACTTC. Translating it yields CATSRDSPGQGFSSYEQYF.

This clone was counted only a few times. V and J are TRBV5-1 and TRBJ1-1; D remains unclear. The germline V gene encodes CDR1 SGHRS and CDR2 YFSETQ. This CDR3 spans 15 amino acids. The V end lost 0 bases, the J end lost 6 bases, and 15 bases lay between the germline ends. CDR3 sequence reads: CASSLGAQEIPEAFF. The DNA of the CDR3 is TGCGCCAGCAGCTTGGGTGCCCAAGAGATACCTGAAGCTTTCTTT.

This CDR3 is CASSVYAGGNTIYF. The CDR3 nucleotides read TGTGCCAGCAGTGTCTATGCCGGGGGAAACACCATATATTTT. This chain connects TRBV28 to TRBJ1-3; D ambiguous. Trimming left V 5 bases short and J 4 bases short, with 12 bases between. Germline lookup yields CDR1 MDHEN and CDR2 SYDVKM. The CDR3 spans 14 residues.

The genes are TRBV6-1 and TRBJ2-5; D uncertain. The CDR3 is made up of 13 amino acids. Germline lookup yields CDR1 MNHNS and CDR2 SASEGT. Trimming removed 3 bases at V and 2 bases at J, with 7 bases between. The CDR3, as DNA: TGTGCCAGCAGTGAGATGACTCAAGAGACCCAGTACTTC. Translating gives CASSEMTQETQYF.